This T cell receptor (beta chain) was observed in a study of blood T cell repertoires in COVID-19. About the study: Acute and convalescent COVID-19 samples came from the United States, Italy and Spain. The analysed material was cDNA or gDNA that came from T cells, B-cell-depleted T cells, or PBMCs.

During active infection, Seattle patients enrolled and were then monitored through disease. Here immunoSEQ multiplex PCR was the method, and the copy in TCRdb shows in-frame clones only, minus some. This repertoire shows 150,000 to 160,000 clones, about 85% found once; its top ten account for 0.63%. Deletions cut 4 bases from V and 7 bases from J, with 15 bases between. The CDR3 extends over 13 amino acids. Germline V gives CDR1 SGHKS, CDR2 YYEKEE (reference sequence). The sequence came from a man aged 55 to 70 with COVID-19, enrolled during active disease. V is TRBV5-5 and J is TRBJ2-7; D is perhaps TRBD1 (5 bases). The source material was peripheral blood. The CDR3 nucleotides are TGTGCCAGCAGCCCCGCAGGGCATAATGAGCAGTACTTC. This codes for CASSPAGHNEQYF.